Presented here are 4 T cell receptor beta chains from one specimen sequenced in a study of T cell responses to AZD1222 COVID-19 vaccine. Sequencing was performed with immunoSEQ multiplex PCR; in TCRdb, only in-frame clones are kept and a portion is missing. Of 150,000 or so clones in the sample, about 85% were seen once. The sample in question was peripheral blood, obtained on day 0 of AZD1222 vaccination. These receptors all stem from an adult in good health.

This clone was observed once. The chain uses TRBV6-5 and TRBJ2-1; weak D call: TRBD2 (6 bases). The CDR3 consists of 13 residues. With 6 bases removed from V and 7 bases from J, the gap between germline ends came to 13 bases. From germline, CDR1 is MNHEY and CDR2 SVGAGI. The DNA for the CDR3 is TGTGCCAGCAGGGAGAACGCGGGGAATGAGCAGTTCTTC. Its protein product is CASRENAGNEQFF.

This chain uses TRBV28 with TRBJ1-5; D may be TRBD1 (6 bases). V was trimmed by 3 bases and J by 6 bases, leaving 24 bases between them. CDR3 length: 18 amino acids. CDR1 is MDHEN and CDR2 is SYDVKM in the germline V gene. The CDR3 loop is CASSFKFSDGGSGQPQHF. CDR3 nucleotide sequence: TGTGCCAGCAGTTTTAAATTCTCGGATGGGGGCAGCGGTCAGCCCCAGCATTTT.

The V gene is TRBV27, the J gene TRBJ2-2; tentative D call: TRBD1 (6 bases). Germline V gives CDR1 MNHEY, CDR2 SMNVEV (reference sequence). CDR3 length: 18 residues. Trimming took off 1 base at V and 3 bases at J, with 18 bases between the two ends. This CDR3 is CASSLYPNSGAYTGELFF. For the CDR3, the DNA is TGTGCCAGCAGTTTATACCCCAATTCAGGGGCGTACACCGGGGAGCTGTTTTTT.

This clone was observed a handful of times. V usage is TRBV18 and J usage is TRBJ2-2; no clear D. Per the germline V gene, CDR1 is KGHSH and CDR2 is LQKENI. V was cut by 1 base and J by 6 bases, with 12 bases left in between. The length of the CDR3 is 15 residues. This CDR3 is CASSPLKGPAGELFF. Written as DNA, the CDR3 is TGTGCCAGCTCACCACTTAAGGGTCCCGCCGGGGAGCTGTTTTTT.